The count of the clone carrying this T cell receptor (beta chain) is one. Assay used: immunoSEQ multiplex PCR; TCRdb lists only in-frame clones, some missing. In the table there are approximately 180,000 clones, 75% to 90% of which are singletons. V trimming: 7 bases; J trimming: 3 bases; junction bases outside the gene matches: 10. Germline lookup yields CDR1 LNHDA and CDR2 SQIVND (reference sequence). This CDR3 region has 16 residues. The data stem from a study of blood T cell repertoires in COVID-19. Sequencing was performed on peripheral blood. The chain is built from TRBV19 and TRBJ2-2; 8 nucleotides agree with TRBD2. This receptor was identified in a human donor with active or convalescent COVID-19. The donor label of this sample is uncertain. CDR3 sequence: CASIERRGEYTGELFF. For the CDR3, the DNA is TGTGCCAGTATAGAGCGGCGGGGGGAGTACACCGGGGAGCTGTTTTTT.